Following are 18 T cell receptor beta chains from one sample sequenced in a study of OX40 agonist ivuxolimab in advanced cancers. The repertoire was sequenced with immunoSEQ multiplex PCR; TCRdb's copy has only in-frame clones and lacks some. The sample shows about 50,000 clones, approximately 89% of them seen only once. The sequencing here drew on CD4+ or CD8+ T cells sorted from blood, taken in a trial of the OX40 agonist ivuxolimab. The receptors here all came from an adult with an advanced solid tumor such as melanoma, head and neck, liver or kidney cancer.

V gene TRBV5-1 combines with J gene TRBJ2-5; 9 positions agree with TRBD1. In germline, CDR1 is SGHRS, CDR2 YFSETQ. This CDR3 comprises 15 residues. V lost 0 bases, J lost 2 bases, and 2 bases stayed unmatched. In DNA, the CDR3 is TGCGCCAGCAGCTTGGTAGGGACAGGGCAAGAGACCCAGTACTTC. This sequence encodes CASSLVGTGQETQYF.

V gene TRBV10-3 combines with J gene TRBJ2-1; 15 bases line up with TRBD2. The J segment lost 7 bases and the V segment lost 6 bases, leaving 4 bases of the junction unmatched. CDR3 length: 15 amino acids. Germline-derived CDR1 and CDR2 are ENHRY and SYGVKD. This CDR3 is CAISQGLAGGNEQFF. DNA of the CDR3: TGTGCCATCAGCCAAGGACTAGCGGGGGGGAATGAGCAGTTCTTC.

The chain recombines TRBV11-2 with TRBJ1-1, with D unresolved. This CDR3 has 13 residues. CDR1 is SGHAT and CDR2 is FQNNGV in the germline V gene. Trimming removed 2 bases at V and 1 base at J, with 5 bases between. CDR3 loop: CASSLRPNTEAFF. Written as DNA, the CDR3 is TGTGCCAGCAGCTTAAGGCCGAACACTGAAGCTTTCTTT.

Points on this clone: At the DNA level, this CDR3 is encoded by other sequences in the same sample as well. The rearrangement uses TRBV29-1 and TRBJ1-2, with D uncertain. The CDR3 is 12 residues long. Trimming removed 4 bases from V and 5 bases from J, with 11 bases in between. Germline CDR1 and CDR2: SQVTM and ANQGSEA. This CDR3 reads CSVGGMGYGYTF. In DNA form, the CDR3 reads TGCAGCGTTGGAGGAATGGGGTATGGCTACACCTTC.

The V call is TRBV6-5, the J call TRBJ2-7, with 9 bases aligning to TRBD1. Germline CDR1 reads MNHEY; CDR2 reads SVGAGI. Trimming took 6 bases from V and 7 from J; bases not matched to a gene: 10. The CDR3 covers 14 residues. Written as DNA, the CDR3 is TGTGCCAGCAGGCCCGGGACAGGGACGAGGGAGCAGTACTTC. Encoded protein: CASRPGTGTREQYF.

The chain joins TRBV28 to TRBJ2-1, with TRBD2 as a possible D gene (7 bases). Trimming left V 5 bases short and J 6 bases short, with 23 bases between. The CDR3 extends over 17 amino acids. CDR1 is MDHEN and CDR2 is SYDVKM in the germline V gene. The CDR3 sequence is CASSPRVLGGPSNEQFF. The CDR3 nucleotides are TGTGCCAGCAGTCCAAGGGTTCTGGGGGGGCCCTCCAATGAGCAGTTCTTC. Using reference TRBV28 and TRBJ2-1 for the parts outside the CDR3, the full variable domain is DVKVTQSSRYLVKRTGEKVFLECVQDMDHENMFWYRQDPGLGLRLIYFSYDVKMKEKGDIPEGYSVSREKKERFSLILESASTNQTSMYLCASSPRVLGGPSNEQFFGPGTRLTVL.

This chain uses TRBV5-6 with TRBJ2-1; possibly TRBD2 for D (5 bases). In germline, CDR1 is SGHDT, CDR2 YYEEEE. The CDR3 extends over 13 amino acids. V lost 4 bases to trimming and J lost 2 bases, with 7 bases between them. The CDR3 loop is CASSPGAYNEQFF. CDR3 DNA sequence: TGTGCCAGCAGCCCCGGGGCCTACAATGAGCAGTTCTTC.

The CDR3 bases are TGTGCCAGTAGTATCAGTTCACCGGGAGATACGCAGTATTTT. Translating it yields CASSISSPGDTQYF. The chain links TRBV19 to TRBJ2-3; D unresolved. Trimming took 3 bases from V and 5 from J, leaving 12 bases between them. Germline V gene data show CDR1 as LNHDA and CDR2 as SQIVND (reference sequence). The CDR3 totals 14 residues.

The genes are TRBV6-6 and TRBJ2-2; either TRBD1 or TRBD2 may supply D (5 bases each). The CDR3 consists of 14 residues. The germline V gene encodes CDR1 MNHNY and CDR2 SVGAGI (reference sequence). V was trimmed by 5 bases and J by 4 bases, leaving 11 bases between them. The CDR3 coding sequence is TGTGCCAGCAGTAACGCCGGGACCACCGGGGAGCTGTTTTTT. It is translated as CASSNAGTTGELFF.

This clone was recorded only once. Compared with germline, one end of the junction differs, possibly owing to a read error. The rearrangement links TRBV5-4 to TRBJ2-7; 8 positions agree with TRBD2. CDR1 and CDR2 (germline): SGHNT, YYREEE (reference sequence). This CDR3 region has 15 residues. CDR3 bases: TGTGCCAGCAGTTTGGCGGCGGGGGGACCCTACGAGCAGTACTTC. Protein sequence: CASSLAAGGPYEQYF.

This clone was found once. Written as DNA, the CDR3 is TGCGCCAGCAGCCAAGAGACAAGGACAGGTACCTACGAGCAGTACTTC. Translating it yields CASSQETRTGTYEQYF. The chain uses TRBV4-1 and TRBJ2-7; 7 bases are shared with TRBD1. The CDR3 is 16 amino acids. With V trimmed by 0 bases and J by 2 bases, 7 bases remained unmatched. Germline-derived CDR1 and CDR2 are MGHRA and YSYEKL.

The V gene is TRBV4-1, the J gene TRBJ1-1; D not resolved. With 6 bases removed from V and 1 base from J, the gap between germline ends came to 6 bases. This CDR3 is 12 amino acids long. CDR1 and CDR2 (germline): MGHRA, YSYEKL. The CDR3: CASRQQNTEAFF. The DNA of the CDR3 is TGCGCCAGCAGACAGCAGAACACTGAAGCTTTCTTT.

This chain uses TRBV12-5 with TRBJ2-3, with 10 bases identical to TRBD2. The CDR3 consists of 17 residues. V lost 0 bases and J lost 3; bases outside the gene matches: 6. Germline V gene sequence: CDR1 LGHNT, CDR2 FRNRAP. Here the CDR3 reads CASGLVRAGGLTDTQYF. The CDR3 nucleotides are TGTGCTAGTGGTTTGGTCCGAGCGGGAGGGCTGACAGATACGCAGTATTTT. Complete variable domain (other parts from reference TRBV12-5 and TRBJ2-3): DARVTQTPRHKVTEMGQEVTMRCQPILGHNTVFWYRQTMMQGLELLAYFRNRAPLDDSGMPKDRFSAEMPDATLATLKIQPSEPRDSAVYFCASGLVRAGGLTDTQYFGPGTRLTVL.

A single count supports this clone. This rearrangement joins TRBV20-1 to TRBJ1-2; no firm D call. Germline V lookup: CDR1 DFQATT, CDR2 SNEGSKA (reference sequence). Trimming pared 6 bases from V and 4 bases from J, leaving 0 bases between. This CDR3 contains 8 residues. DNA for the CDR3: TGCAGTGCCTATGGCTACACCTTC. It encodes CSAYGYTF.

The chain employs TRBV5-1 and TRBJ2-7; D gene uncertain. The length of the CDR3 is 13 residues. V was clipped by 0 bases and J by 2 bases, with 6 bases between them. The germline gives CDR1 SGHRS, CDR2 YFSETQ. CDR3 DNA: TGCGCCAGCAGCTTGGCCAGTCCCTACGAGCAGTACTTC. This codes for CASSLASPYEQYF.

The sample holds a few counts of this clone. The rearrangement uses TRBV27 and TRBJ1-1; no firm D call. The CDR3 totals 11 residues. The V end was cut by 11 bases, the J end by 2 bases, with 9 bases between. Per the germline V gene, CDR1 is MNHEY and CDR2 is SMNVEV (reference sequence). CDR3 nucleotides: TGTGCCGTCGAGGGTAACACTGAAGCTTTCTTT. Translating it yields CAVEGNTEAFF.

The rearrangement joins TRBV7-9 to TRBJ1-2; unclear D gene. V was shortened by 5 bases and J by 4 bases, with 8 bases between the two germline ends. The CDR3 spans 12 residues. Germline V gives CDR1 SEHNR, CDR2 FQNEAQ (reference sequence). The CDR3 DNA reads TGTGCCAGCAGCCCGCAGACCTATGGCTACACCTTC. The encoded protein is CASSPQTYGYTF.

The V gene is TRBV10-3, the J gene TRBJ2-5; D assignment may be TRBD1 or TRBD2 (6 bases each). V lost 0 bases and J lost 5, with 22 bases in between. This CDR3 contains 18 residues. The germline CDR1 and CDR2 sequences are ENHRY and SYGVKD. As DNA, the CDR3 is TGTGCCATCAGTGAGTCGTCCCCGTTCGACAGGAGGGGGGAGACCCAGTACTTC. Residues: CAISESSPFDRRGETQYF.